This TCR beta chain was profiled in a study of blood T cell repertoires in COVID-19. Turning to the study itself: Spain, Italy and the United States supplied samples that represented acute and convalescent COVID-19. PBMCs, B-cell-depleted T cells, or T cells were the source of the cDNA or gDNA that made up the material.

As processed by the authors: Reference gene primers were amplified, and this amplification served to estimate nucleated cell counts. The method was immunoSEQ multiplex PCR; TCRdb's version includes in-frame clones alone and lacks a portion of them. That table supplies the V and J calls and clone size; D and trimming were determined from the DNA. The table lists fewer than 150,000 clones, around 86% of them singletons. With 5 bases removed from V and 5 bases from J, the gap between germline ends came to 17 bases. CDR3 size: 15 residues. In germline, CDR1 is KGHDR, CDR2 SFDVKD. This receptor was identified in a woman aged 50 to 60 who had recovered from COVID-19. Sequencing was done on a sample of peripheral blood. The chain employs TRBV24-1 and TRBJ2-5, with a possible D match to TRBD1 (5 bases). CDR3 protein: CATSGSTGPGETQYF. The DNA of the CDR3 is TGTGCCACCAGTGGTTCGACCGGACCAGGGGAGACCCAGTACTTC.